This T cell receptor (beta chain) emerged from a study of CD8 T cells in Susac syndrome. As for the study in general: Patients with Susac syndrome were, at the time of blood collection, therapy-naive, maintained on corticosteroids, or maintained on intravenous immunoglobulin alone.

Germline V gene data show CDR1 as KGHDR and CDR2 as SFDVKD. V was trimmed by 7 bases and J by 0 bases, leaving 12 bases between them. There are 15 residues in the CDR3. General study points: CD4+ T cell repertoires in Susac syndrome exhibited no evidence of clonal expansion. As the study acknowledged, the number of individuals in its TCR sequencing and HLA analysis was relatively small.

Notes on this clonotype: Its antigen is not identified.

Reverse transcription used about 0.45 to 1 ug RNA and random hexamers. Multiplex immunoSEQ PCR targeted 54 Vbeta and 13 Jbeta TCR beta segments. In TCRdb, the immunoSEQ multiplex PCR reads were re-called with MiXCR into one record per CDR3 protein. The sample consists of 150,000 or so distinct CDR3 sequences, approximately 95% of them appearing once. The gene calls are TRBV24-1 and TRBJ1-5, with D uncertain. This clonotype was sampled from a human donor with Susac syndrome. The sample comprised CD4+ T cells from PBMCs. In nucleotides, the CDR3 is TGTGCCACCAGAGAGGGAGCCTATAGCAATCAGCCCCAGCATTTT. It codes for CATREGAYSNQPQHF.